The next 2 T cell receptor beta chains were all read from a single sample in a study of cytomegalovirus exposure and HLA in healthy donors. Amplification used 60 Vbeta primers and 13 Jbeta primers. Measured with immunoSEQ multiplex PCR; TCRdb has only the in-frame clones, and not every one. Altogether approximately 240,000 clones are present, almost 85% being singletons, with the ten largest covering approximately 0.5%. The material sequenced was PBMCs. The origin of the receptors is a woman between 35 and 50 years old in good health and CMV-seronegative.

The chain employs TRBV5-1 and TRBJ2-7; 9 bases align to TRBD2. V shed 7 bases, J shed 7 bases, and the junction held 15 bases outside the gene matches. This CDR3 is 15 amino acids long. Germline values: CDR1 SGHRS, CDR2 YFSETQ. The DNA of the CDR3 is TGCGCCAGCCAGGGTCTAGCGGGGCCGAGTGGGGAGCAGTACTTC. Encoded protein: CASQGLAGPSGEQYF.

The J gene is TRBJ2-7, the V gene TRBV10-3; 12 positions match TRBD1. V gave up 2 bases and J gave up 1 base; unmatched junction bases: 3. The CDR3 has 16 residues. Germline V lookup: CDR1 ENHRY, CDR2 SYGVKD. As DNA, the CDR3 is TGTGCCATCAGTGAGGCGGGACAGGGGGCTTCCTACGAGCAGTACTTC. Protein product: CAISEAGQGASYEQYF.